A single sample is the source of the 29 T cell receptor beta chains below, sequenced in a study of regulatory T cells in long-lasting Graves disease (dated by TCRdb to the early 2020s). The library was prepared using multiplex PCR. Sequencing instrument: Illumina HiSeq 4000. TCR beta libraries were built with iRepertoire HTBI primers and Arm-PCR amplification of CDR3 regions. TCRdb trimmed public reads at Q25 via fastp, called clones via MiXCR and kept in-frame beta chains. Rows matching on CDR3 protein sequence are summarized as one entry with the most common DNA and genes. This sample comprises 600,000 to 650,000 distinct CDR3 sequences, 15% to 20% of them detected only once. The biggest ten clones account for under 20% of the sample. This specimen's time point label, per the study, means: newly diagnosed GD, antithyroid drugs for less than 3 months. For both TCR sequencing and RNA sequencing, RNA was extracted from PBMCs in TRIzol.

This sample also appeared in a second study, on T cells in Graves' hyperthyroidism and ophthalmopathy.

The sample consisted of peripheral blood mononuclear cells (PBMCs), taken at new diagnosis, from a patient treated with antithyroid drugs. These receptors all come from a woman in her 30s with Graves disease. Donor details come from another sample of the same person, matched by shared clones.

The CDR3 loop is CASSQGTGTETQYF. CDR3 coding DNA: TGTGCCAGCAGCCAAGGGACAGGGACGGAGACCCAGTACTTC. The rearrangement uses TRBV3-1 and TRBJ2-5, with TRBD1 identical over 8 bases. V lost 1 base to trimming and J lost 5 bases; unmatched junction nucleotides: 3. The CDR3 runs to 14 residues. Germline V CDR1 and CDR2: LGHDT, YNNKEL (reference sequence).

The chain couples TRBV7-9 to TRBJ2-4; TRBD1 aligns across 9 bases. This CDR3 has 16 amino acids. V was clipped by 5 bases and J by 1 base; unmatched bases: 6. Per the germline V gene, CDR1 is SEHNR and CDR2 is FQNEAQ (reference sequence). The CDR3 DNA follows: TGTGCCAGCAGCGCACCCGGGACAGGGGCCAAAAACATTCAGTACTTC. Its protein product is CASSAPGTGAKNIQYF.

This clonotype was counted only a few times. The CDR3 spells CSLGADTQYF. The CDR3 DNA reads TGCAGCCTTGGGGCAGATACGCAGTATTTT. The chain employs TRBV29-1 and TRBJ2-3, with no clear D. This CDR3 spans 10 amino acids. V gave up 8 bases and J gave up 4 bases, with 7 bases separating them. CDR1 SQVTM and CDR2 ANQGSEA come from the germline V gene.

The V gene is TRBV6-2 or TRBV6-3, the J gene TRBJ2-2; no clear D. Germline V lookup: CDR1 MNHEY, CDR2 SVGEGT. V was clipped by 5 bases and J by 0 bases, with 10 bases between them. This CDR3 comprises 15 residues. The CDR3 DNA reads TGTGCCAGCAGTGAATACACCCCGAACACCGGGGAGCTGTTTTTT. As protein: CASSEYTPNTGELFF.

The rearrangement links TRBV14 to TRBJ2-1; TRBD2 aligns across 9 bases. V lost 2 bases and J lost 9; bases outside the gene matches: 8. Germline V CDR1 and CDR2: SGHDN, FVKESK. This CDR3 region has 15 residues. The CDR3 region is CASSQNSGSVGEQFF. DNA of the CDR3: TGTGCCAGCAGCCAAAATAGCGGGAGTGTTGGTGAGCAGTTCTTC.

The genes are TRBV5-1 and TRBJ2-7, with 9 bases lining up with TRBD2. CDR1 and CDR2 from the germline V gene are SGHRS and YFSETQ. The ends lost 3 bases at V and 6 bases at J; junction bases unmatched: 16. This CDR3 comprises 17 residues. The CDR3 nucleotides read TGCGCCAGCAGCTCCGCTGCGACTAGCGGACCCCCCGGCGAGCAGTACTTC. Translated: CASSSAATSGPPGEQYF.

The sample holds a few counts of this clonotype. V is TRBV7-2 and J is TRBJ2-1; no clear D gene. Germline CDR1 is SGHTA and CDR2 is FQGNSA. Trimming removed 1 base from V and 0 bases from J, with 10 bases in between. The CDR3 runs 16 residues. CDR3 nucleotides: TGTGCCAGCAGCTTAGTTCGGCGAAGCTCCTACAATGAGCAGTTCTTC. Residues: CASSLVRRSSYNEQFF.

This clonotype was observed many times. V gene TRBV20-1 combines with J gene TRBJ2-1; D is uncertain. This CDR3 comprises 15 residues. Trimming pared 0 bases from V and 4 bases from J, leaving 13 bases between. Germline assignment: CDR1 DFQATT and CDR2 SNEGSKA (reference sequence). The CDR3 protein is CSARDPGNGYNEQFF. Here the CDR3 DNA reads TGCAGTGCTAGAGATCCCGGTAATGGGTACAATGAGCAGTTCTTC.

The table lists this clonotype with many counts. The junction shows a germline mismatch at one end, possibly a read error. The chain has TRBV12-3 or TRBV12-4 and TRBJ1-1, with D maybe TRBD1 (5 bases). The CDR3 sequence is 14 residues long. CDR3 nucleotide sequence: TGTGCCAGCAGCTTAGGCAGGGTGAACACTGAAGCTTTCTTT. Its protein product is CASSLGRVNTEAFF.

The chain uses TRBV28 and TRBJ1-1; D call uncertain. The CDR3 contains 15 residues. Trimming shortened V by 1 base and J by 3 bases, and 12 bases separated the two germline ends. In germline, CDR1 is MDHEN, CDR2 SYDVKM. In DNA, the CDR3 is TGTGCCAGCAGTTTATTGCAGCCGGTCGACACTGAAGCTTTCTTT. Protein sequence: CASSLLQPVDTEAFF. Supplemented by reference TRBV28 and TRBJ1-1, the full variable domain reads DVKVTQSSRYLVKRTGEKVFLECVQDMDHENMFWYRQDPGLGLRLIYFSYDVKMKEKGDIPEGYSVSREKKERFSLILESASTNQTSMYLCASSLLQPVDTEAFFGQGTRLTVV.

This clonotype was observed at least ten times. This chain joins TRBV28 and TRBJ1-1, with D possibly TRBD1 on 5 matching bases. The ends were cut back, 6 bases at V and 1 base at J, with 6 bases in the middle. CDR3 length: 12 amino acids. The germline V gene has CDR1 MDHEN and CDR2 SYDVKM. The CDR3 DNA is TGTGCCAGCAGGAGGGGGAACACTGAAGCTTTCTTT. Translated: CASRRGNTEAFF. Full variable domain (rest looked up from reference TRBV28 and TRBJ1-1): DVKVTQSSRYLVKRTGEKVFLECVQDMDHENMFWYRQDPGLGLRLIYFSYDVKMKEKGDIPEGYSVSREKKERFSLILESASTNQTSMYLCASRRGNTEAFFGQGTRLTVV.

Ten or more counts support this clonotype. This chain joins TRBV28 and TRBJ2-5; 8 bases line up with TRBD2. The CDR3 has 15 residues. V trimming: 8 bases; J trimming: 7 bases; junction bases outside the gene matches: 15. CDR1 is MDHEN, CDR2 SYDVKM, per germline. This CDR3 reads CASQASTGLVVTQYF. The CDR3 DNA sequence: TGTGCCAGCCAAGCATCGACGGGACTAGTGGTGACCCAGTACTTC.

This chain uses TRBV7-3 with TRBJ2-2; the match to TRBD2 covers 11 bases. Germline V gives CDR1 SGHTA, CDR2 FQGTGA. V shed 4 bases, J shed 3 bases, and the junction held 7 bases outside the gene matches. The CDR3 is 17 residues long. CDR3 nucleotides: TGTGCCAGCAGCTCATTCCTAGCGGGAGGCGACACCGGGGAGCTGTTTTTT. Its protein product is CASSSFLAGGDTGELFF.

This clonotype came up a few times. CDR3 DNA: TGTGCCAGCAGTTACAAGCGGTCCACAGATACGCAGTATTTT. Protein product: CASSYKRSTDTQYF. This chain uses TRBV6-9 with TRBJ2-3; tentatively, D is TRBD2 (5 bases). CDR1 MNHGY and CDR2 SVAAGI come from the germline V gene. This CDR3 spans 14 amino acids. Trimming removed 3 bases at V and 2 bases at J, with 9 bases between.

This clonotype was detected ten times or more. V is TRBV2 and J is TRBJ2-7; D gene ambiguous. This CDR3 has 11 residues. Germline V gives CDR1 SNHLY, CDR2 FYNNEI. Trimming left V 5 bases short and J 4 bases short, with 6 bases between. The CDR3 region has the DNA TGTGCCAGCAGTATTAGGTACGAGCAGTACTTC. Its translation: CASSIRYEQYF. Full variable domain (missing parts from reference TRBV2 and TRBJ2-7): EPEVTQTPSHQVTQMGQEVILRCVPISNHLYFYWYRQILGQKVEFLVSFYNNEISEKSEIFDDQFSVERPDGSNFTLKIRSTKLEDSAMYFCASSIRYEQYFGPGTRLTVT.

This clonotype was seen ten or more times. The chain joins TRBV7-2 to TRBJ2-7; 8 positions agree with TRBD1. This CDR3 has 15 residues. Germline assignment: CDR1 SGHTA and CDR2 FQGNSA. The V and J ends lost 5 bases and 6 bases, in that order; junction bases with no gene match: 12. CDR3: CASSQSPRGLSEQYF. The CDR3 DNA follows: TGTGCCAGCAGCCAAAGCCCCAGGGGGCTGAGCGAGCAGTACTTC.

In its sample, this clonotype was seen many times. The V call is TRBV28, the J call TRBJ1-6; a weak D match, TRBD1 (6 bases). This CDR3 comprises 14 residues. V was cut by 7 bases and J by 7 bases, with 14 bases left in between. Germline CDR1 MDHEN, CDR2 SYDVKM. This CDR3 is CASKPGGRNSPLHF. In nucleotides, the CDR3 is TGTGCCAGCAAACCCGGGGGGCGAAATTCACCCCTCCACTTT.

The V call is TRBV5-8, the J call TRBJ2-5, with 16 bases matching TRBD2. J gave up 2 bases and V 0 bases, and 10 bases lay outside the gene matches. Germline assignment: CDR1 SGHTS and CDR2 YDEGEE. CDR3 length: 20 amino acids. The CDR3 reads CASSLAVGTSGRAWQETQYF. The CDR3 DNA reads as TGTGCCAGCAGCTTGGCCGTTGGGACTAGCGGGAGGGCCTGGCAAGAGACCCAGTACTTC.

Many counts were recorded for this clonotype. The chain carries TRBV28 and TRBJ1-5, with D possibly TRBD1 on 5 matching bases. The CDR3 covers 15 residues. CDR1 is MDHEN and CDR2 is SYDVKM in the germline V gene. Between the trimmed V and J ends, which lost 6 bases and 1 base, there was a span of 13 bases. CDR3 DNA sequence: TGTGCCAGCAGCTTTCGGGGGGGGAGCAATCAGCCCCAGCATTTT. It translates to CASSFRGGSNQPQHF.

The CDR3 region is CASSPLSAIANEQFF. The CDR3, as DNA: TGTGCCAGCTCACCACTTTCAGCCATTGCCAATGAGCAGTTCTTC. This sequence joins TRBV18 and TRBJ2-1, with D hard to call. Germline CDR1 KGHSH, CDR2 LQKENI. The length of the CDR3 is 15 residues. Trimming shortened V by 1 base and J by 6 bases, and 13 bases separated the two germline ends.

This clonotype was observed a few times. V and J are TRBV7-9 and TRBJ2-1, with 10 bases matching TRBD2. This CDR3 region has 14 residues. V gave up 5 bases and J gave up 8 bases; unmatched junction bases: 6. CDR1 and CDR2 (germline): SEHNR, FQNEAQ (reference sequence). This chain's CDR3 is CASSPSGSGDEQFF. CDR3 DNA sequence: TGTGCCAGCAGCCCTAGCGGGAGTGGGGATGAGCAGTTCTTC.

At least ten counts were recorded for this clonotype. The genes are TRBV28 and TRBJ2-1; 7 nucleotides agree with TRBD1. V shed 11 bases and J 7 bases; nucleotides not matched to a gene: 14. CDR3 length: 14 amino acids. Germline V gene data show CDR1 as MDHEN and CDR2 as SYDVKM. The CDR3 DNA is TGTGCCTTGTCAGGGGGACCCCGAGGTAATGAGCAGTTCTTC. This translates into CALSGGPRGNEQFF.

This clonotype was detected only a few times. In nucleotides, the CDR3 is TGTGCCATCAGTGTTACGTCGGGACAGGGTGACACCATATATTTT. This encodes CAISVTSGQGDTIYF. The chain uses TRBV10-3 and TRBJ1-3; 9 bases fit TRBD1. The CDR3 consists of 15 residues. Germline values: CDR1 ENHRY, CDR2 SYGVKD. V lost 4 bases to trimming and J lost 8 bases; unmatched junction nucleotides: 9.

This clonotype was counted many times. The V and J genes are TRBV18 and TRBJ1-1; 7 bases are shared with TRBD1. The CDR3 is 15 residues long. V lost 1 base, J lost 2 bases, and 4 bases stayed unmatched. The germline gives CDR1 KGHSH, CDR2 LQKENI. CDR3 bases: TGTGCCAGCTCACCACTTGCAGGGGGTAACACTGAAGCTTTCTTT. This sequence encodes CASSPLAGGNTEAFF.

V usage is TRBV20-1 and J usage is TRBJ1-1, with D tentatively TRBD1 (5 bases). Trimming removed 5 bases at V and 2 bases at J, with 18 bases between. Germline V gives CDR1 DFQATT, CDR2 SNEGSKA (reference sequence). This CDR3 contains 15 residues. CDR3 nucleotides: TGCAGTGCTGCCCGGGCAGGGCTCCTCAACACTGAAGCTTTCTTT. It yields the protein CSAARAGLLNTEAFF.

This sequence joins TRBV28 and TRBJ1-1; unclear D gene. Trimming took 7 bases from V and 3 from J, leaving 18 bases between them. The CDR3 covers 15 residues. Germline assignment: CDR1 MDHEN and CDR2 SYDVKM. The CDR3 is CASTPGGQVDTEAFF. The CDR3 nucleotides read TGTGCCAGCACTCCTGGCGGGCAGGTCGACACTGAAGCTTTCTTT.

V usage is TRBV5-1 and J usage is TRBJ2-1, with D perhaps TRBD2 (6 bases). Trimming took 7 bases from V and 7 from J, leaving 18 bases between them. The germline V gene has CDR1 SGHRS and CDR2 YFSETQ. The length of the CDR3 is 14 residues. The CDR3 DNA reads as TGCGCCAGCCGGGAGCAGAGGATGTGGAATGAGCAGTTCTTC. Translation gives CASREQRMWNEQFF.

This clonotype was recorded at least ten times. At one boundary the junction diverges from the germline segment, which might be a read error. The rearrangement links TRBV7-9 to TRBJ2-1, with a possible D match to TRBD1 (6 bases). The CDR3 contains 15 residues. Germline V gives CDR1 SEHNR, CDR2 FQNEAQ (reference sequence). The CDR3 region is CASSIALRGNNEQFF. The CDR3 nucleotides are TGTGCCAGCAGCATAGCCTTAAGGGGGAACAATGAGCAGTTCTTC.

Here the CDR3 reads CASSYSGVSWDETQYF. In nucleotides, the CDR3 is TGTGCCAGCAGTTACTCGGGAGTTAGTTGGGACGAGACCCAGTACTTC. The chain employs TRBV6-2 or TRBV6-3 and TRBJ2-5; perhaps D is TRBD1 or TRBD2 (5 bases each). Germline CDR1 reads MNHEY; CDR2 reads SVGEGT. V was trimmed by 0 bases and J by 5 bases, leaving 16 bases between them. The CDR3 runs 16 residues.